Given below is one T cell receptor (beta chain) in context. No cognate antigen has been identified for it. Base qualities are missing; no much larger clone stands one base away. The entry originates in a study of shared clonotypes between healthy human individuals (dated by TCRdb to about 2020). Regarding the study in general: The cohort included a few men and two women between 18 and 49 years of age. For each donor, CD4 naive and CD4 memory were each given three plates, CD8 naive was given two plates, and CD8 memory was given one plate. Blood TCR repertoires of about 5 healthy adults were deeply sequenced to estimate repertoire size and the extent of clonotype sharing between individuals. Leukapheresis yielded between about 0.94 and 8.9 billion PBMCs per donor. Different laboratories and diverse techniques were used to prepare libraries and sequence TCR repertoires, to increase sequencing depth and limit assay-specific biases. The paper as a whole reports these results and caveats: Only blood was sampled, and tissue TCR repertoires likely differ from those in blood. Pairwise subsampling led to the expectation that sequencing depth would affect the degree of clonotype sharing among donors. The small number of donors limited the genetic and exposure-history diversity represented. Clonotypes shared by all four sorted-subset donors showed higher generation probabilities than non-shared clonotypes. Naive subsets generally had larger estimated clonotype richness than memory subsets. Rarefaction of sorted-subset datasets indicated incomplete sequencing despite the large sequencing depth. Sharing across a few donors was observed for 4.5% to 6.5% of naive CD4, over 3% of naive CD8, 2.3% of memory CD4, and roughly 0.4% of memory CD8 clonotypes.

Donors were healthy HIV-negative adults with no recently reported acute infections or vaccinations. All donors were Caucasian adults living in Nashville, Tennessee, USA. Magnetic negative selection was used to enrich CD4+ T cells, after which naive cells were positively selected on CD45RA and the negative fraction became the memory subset. Blood was obtained by leukapheresis, after which PBMCs were separated by Ficoll-Histopaque density gradient centrifugation and cryopreserved in liquid nitrogen vapor phase. Analytical flow cytometry was used to check the purity and quantity of every magnetically sorted T cell population. Each sorted fraction had its genomic DNA isolated and then quantified by UV absorbance on a Nanodrop 2000c. Using the deep immunoSEQ assay, TCR CDR3 regions were amplified from genomic DNA by multiplex PCR. Genomic DNA extracted from each cell subset was distributed evenly over all wells of several immunoSEQ 96-well plates, and each plate served as one replicate. For sorted subsets, roughly 200 ng of genomic DNA, equivalent to some 33,000 T cell genomes, went into each replicate PCR. Purified libraries were quantified with a Qubit 3.0 fluorometer, sized on a Bioanalyzer 2100, and re-quantified with the KAPA Library Quantification kit. Each immunoSEQ 96-well plate was sequenced on its own single-read 150-cycle Illumina NextSeq 550 flow cell. The study's processing was this. The immunoSEQ output contained only junctional sequences without quality scores, so filtering could not match that applied to full-length reads. To assign V/J genes and CDR3, sequences were annotated against IMGT germline references using PyIR, a Python wrapper for IgBLAST v1.9. Reads with weak V/J assignments (E-value above 1e-6), missing CDR3, stop codons, out-of-frame junctions, or ambiguous translated residues were removed. A V3J clonotype was defined by an identical inferred V gene, J gene, and CDR3 amino acid sequence. Percentage overlap between repertoires was calculated by dividing the number of shared unique clonotypes by the size of the smaller repertoire. Repertoire richness was assessed with RTK rarefaction, the Chao1 estimator, and Recon v2.1 estimates of unobserved clonotypes. Generation probabilities for all TCRbeta clonotypes obtained by the gDNA method from a handful of donors were computed using OLGA. Here the immuneACCESS table is served through TCRdb, limited to in-frame sequences with V and J called. Missing clones are a known gap in these copies; in checked studies unresolved V genes cover under half, and the rest lacks a known reason. The V and J calls and clone size were taken over from that table, and D and trimming were inferred from the DNA. Present in this sample are 950,000 to 1,200,000 clones, about 72% of which were seen just once. The ten largest clones represent more than 0.85% of the sample.

Sequencing input: memory CD4+ T cells from PBMCs. The cell subset or site label here, explained by the study, means: CD45RA-negative fraction. The sequence was obtained from a man in his late teens or twenties in good health. Some clones in this sample may be carry-over from other donors' samples.

The CDR3 corresponds to CASSQKQGLQETQYF. The base sequence is TGTGCCAGCTCACAAAAACAGGGACTTCAAGAGACCCAGTACTTC. The rearranged segments are TRBV18 and TRBJ2-5; the D gene cannot be resolved beyond TRBD1 or TRBD2, each matching 6 bases. The CDR3 has 15 amino acids, counting the end cysteine and phenylalanine. Only CDR3 DNA remains: 45 bases, in frame from the first base. The V and J ends are trimmed by 4 bases and 2 bases, leaving 14 bases between them. According to the germline V gene, CDR1 reads KGHSH and CDR2 reads LQKENI.